This T cell receptor (beta chain) appears in the sequencing data of a study of blood T cells in healthy people across ages. General study findings and limits: Not knowing donor CMV status may have confounded expanded clonotype changes. As age increased, TCR beta diversity per million T cells fell in a roughly linear fashion.

Isolation of PBMCs gave at least 6 million cells per sample. A J-beta primer mix and a sample-barcoded 5' primer were used in a second PCR of roughly 7 to 12 cycles. TCRdb processed the 5' RACE reads anew with MiXCR; each CDR3 protein has one entry. The data contain some 1.4 million distinct CDR3 sequences, approximately 40% of them singletons. The V gene's germline CDR1 is SQVTM and CDR2 ANQGSEA. V shed 6 bases and J 3 bases; nucleotides not matched to a gene: 3. This CDR3 is built from 12 residues. About this clonotype: Its antigen is not identified.

Sequenced material: blood. The TCR was taken from a woman between 18 and 29 years old in good health. The rearrangement joins TRBV29-1 to TRBJ2-5; 8 bases fit TRBD1. The CDR3 here is CSVRTGKETQYF. DNA for the CDR3: TGCAGCGTGAGGACAGGGAAAGAGACCCAGTACTTC.